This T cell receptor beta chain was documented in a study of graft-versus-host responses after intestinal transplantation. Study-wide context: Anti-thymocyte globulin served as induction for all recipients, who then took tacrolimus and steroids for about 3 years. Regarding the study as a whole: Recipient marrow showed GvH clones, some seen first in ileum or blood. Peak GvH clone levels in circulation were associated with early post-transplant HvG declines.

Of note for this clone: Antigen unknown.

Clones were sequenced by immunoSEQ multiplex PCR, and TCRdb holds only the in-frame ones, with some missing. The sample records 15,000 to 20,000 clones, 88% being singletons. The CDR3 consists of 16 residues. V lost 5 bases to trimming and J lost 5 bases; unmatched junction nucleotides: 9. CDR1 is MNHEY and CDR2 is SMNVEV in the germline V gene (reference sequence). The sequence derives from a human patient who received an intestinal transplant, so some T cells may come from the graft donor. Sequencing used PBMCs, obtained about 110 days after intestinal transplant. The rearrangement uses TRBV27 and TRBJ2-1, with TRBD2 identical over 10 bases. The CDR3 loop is CASSPDLAGVHNEQFF. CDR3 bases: TGTGCCAGCAGTCCTGACCTAGCGGGAGTCCACAATGAGCAGTTCTTC.